Listed below are T cell receptor beta chains from one sample, sequenced in a study of blood T cell repertoires in COVID-19. Assay used: immunoSEQ multiplex PCR; TCRdb lists only in-frame clones, some missing. The data hold 250,000 or so clones, with roughly 88% observed a single time. Material: PBMCs or T cells enriched from blood (not recorded which). These receptors were taken from a woman between 35 and 50 years old who had been exposed to COVID-19. The CDR3 runs from the conserved cysteine through the conserved F or W. The order of the fields is clone size, D gene, V gene, CDR3 length, J gene, CDR3 DNA, CDR3 protein. D genes are given only for firm matches. Not all rows give a size; the values are once, few, many and, for expanded clones, a class.

abundance: .
d_gene: .
v_gene: TRBV19
len: 14
j_gene: TRBJ1-6
CDR3nt: TGTGCCAGTAGTACTCCAGGGCCGAATTCACCCCTCCACTTT
CDR3aa: CASSTPGPNSPLHF

abundance: .
d_gene: TRBD1
v_gene: TRBV5-5
len: 16
j_gene: TRBJ1-5
CDR3nt: TGTGCCAGCAGTACAGGGGACTCCTTTAGCAATCAGCCCCAGCATTTT
CDR3aa: CASSTGDSFSNQPQHF

abundance: .
d_gene: .
v_gene: TRBV18
len: 15
j_gene: TRBJ2-1
CDR3nt: TGTGCCAGCTCACCTGCATCCAGCTCCTACAATGAGCAGTTCTTC
CDR3aa: CASSPASSSYNEQFF

abundance: .
d_gene: TRBD2
v_gene: TRBV7-6
len: 16
j_gene: TRBJ2-1
CDR3nt: TGTGCCAGCAGCTTACTAGCGGGGGGGGTTAGGAATGAGCAGTTCTTC
CDR3aa: CASSLLAGGVRNEQFF

abundance: once
d_gene: .
v_gene: TRBV27
len: 14
j_gene: TRBJ1-5
CDR3nt: TGTGCCAGCAGCCAAAACAATCGTCCCCAGCCCCAGCATTTT
CDR3aa: CASSQNNRPQPQHF

abundance: .
d_gene: .
v_gene: TRBV18
len: 13
j_gene: TRBJ2-5
CDR3nt: TGTGCCAGCTCACCACGGGCAAAAGAGACCCAGTACTTC
CDR3aa: CASSPRAKETQYF

abundance: .
d_gene: .
v_gene: TRBV29-1
len: 16
j_gene: TRBJ2-3
CDR3nt: TGCAGCGACCTGGACAGGGAGGGGGCAGGCACAGATACGCAGTATTTT
CDR3aa: CSDLDREGAGTDTQYF

abundance: .
d_gene: TRBD1
v_gene: TRBV11-1
len: 16
j_gene: TRBJ1-4
CDR3nt: TGTGCCAGCAGCTACTCCGGGACAGGGGTCGGTGAAAAACTGTTTTTT
CDR3aa: CASSYSGTGVGEKLFF

abundance: .
d_gene: .
v_gene: TRBV2
len: 10
j_gene: TRBJ1-1
CDR3nt: TGTGCCAGGTGGACAGCCGAAGCTTTCTTT
CDR3aa: CARWTAEAFF

abundance: .
d_gene: .
v_gene: TRBV24-1
len: 13
j_gene: TRBJ1-5
CDR3nt: TGTGCCACCGGCGGAGGGGGGGATCAGCCCCAGCATTTT
CDR3aa: CATGGGGDQPQHF

abundance: many
d_gene: .
v_gene: TRBV4-1
len: 17
j_gene: TRBJ1-2
CDR3nt: TGCGCCAGCAGCCTTTCGTCCCAGTCCCTTGGCCTCTATGGCTACACCTTC
CDR3aa: CASSLSSQSLGLYGYTF

abundance: .
d_gene: .
v_gene: TRBV9
len: 13
j_gene: TRBJ2-3
CDR3nt: TGTGCCAGCAGGGCCACGGGGGCAGATACGCAGTATTTT
CDR3aa: CASRATGADTQYF

abundance: .
d_gene: .
v_gene: TRBV6-5
len: 13
j_gene: TRBJ2-7
CDR3nt: TGTGCCAGCAGTTACTGGGCCTTCTACGAGCAGTACTTC
CDR3aa: CASSYWAFYEQYF

abundance: .
d_gene: TRBD1
v_gene: TRBV28
len: 15
j_gene: TRBJ2-2
CDR3nt: TGTGCCAGCCGGCCCGACAGGGGAGGTATCGGGGAGCTGTTTTTT
CDR3aa: CASRPDRGGIGELFF

abundance: .
d_gene: .
v_gene: TRBV7-2
len: 15
j_gene: TRBJ1-3
CDR3nt: TGTGCCAGCAGCTTAGCGGTCGGGTCTGGAAACACCATATATTTT
CDR3aa: CASSLAVGSGNTIYF